The present T cell receptor (beta chain) was sequenced within a study of blood T cell repertoires in COVID-19 (TCRdb year 2020). For the wider study: Samples from collaborators originated in the United States, Italy and Spain and spanned both the acute and convalescent phases of COVID-19. The prospective study material was composed of cDNA or gDNA derived from T cells, B-cell-depleted T cells, or PBMCs. Deeply sampled blood TCRbeta repertoires from subjects exposed to, actively infected with, or recovered from COVID-19 were included in the dataset. The repertoires were made available in a free public database intended to serve as a resource for research on the immune response to SARS-CoV-2. The samples were drawn from two sources: the first 160 participants of the ongoing ImmuneRACE study, and approximately 1,300 subjects contributed by 6 global collaborators. Sample metadata almost always included a de-identified subject ID, COVID-19 status, age in years and sex. HLA class I and class II types, where available, came from metadata supplied by the sample provider rather than from assay-based typing.

Reading the germline V gene (reference sequence) gives CDR1 SGHNT and CDR2 YYREEE. Inclusive of the bounding cysteine and phenylalanine, the CDR3 is 12 residues long. The CDR3 DNA has 36 bases and is translated from base 1. TCRbeta CDR3 regions were amplified from genomic DNA by means of the immunoSEQ Assay, a bias-controlled multiplex PCR. For the original study's pipeline: The number of nucleated cells in each sample was estimated from the amplification of reference gene primers within the assay. To quantify the absolute abundance of each unique TCRbeta CDR3 rearrangement, sequence reads were collapsed and filtered. For each sample, productive Simpson clonality was calculated by taking the square root of Simpson's diversity index across productive rearrangements. The clones in this table, taken by TCRdb from immuneACCESS, are in-frame only. Not every clone is retained; where verified, under half of the shortfall comes from an unresolved V gene, and the cause of the rest is unknown. The V and J calls and the clone size are those of that table, but D and trimming were determined from the DNA. Here the sample has over 110,000 clones; 88% occur a single time. The top ten clonotypes cover 1.8% of the sample.

Collaborating institutions collected whole blood in K2EDTA tubes following their own protocols. For TCRbeta analysis, collaborator samples were shipped as frozen whole blood, as isolated PBMCs, or as DNA extracted from either sample type. Points the paper makes about the study in general: The quantity of clinical and demographic metadata differed by source and by participant and was supplied without curation.

Remarks on this clone: Its binding antigen is unknown. An end of the junction does not agree with germline; a read error may underlie this.

Sequences were obtained from peripheral blood. The chain is assembled from TRBV5-4 and TRBJ1-2; the D gene assignment is ambiguous. The receptor was isolated from a man between 70 and 80 years old with acute or convalescent COVID-19. CDR3 protein: CASSLYVGRIIF. The nucleotide sequence is TGTGCCAGCAGCTTGTATGTCGGTCGCATCATCTTC.